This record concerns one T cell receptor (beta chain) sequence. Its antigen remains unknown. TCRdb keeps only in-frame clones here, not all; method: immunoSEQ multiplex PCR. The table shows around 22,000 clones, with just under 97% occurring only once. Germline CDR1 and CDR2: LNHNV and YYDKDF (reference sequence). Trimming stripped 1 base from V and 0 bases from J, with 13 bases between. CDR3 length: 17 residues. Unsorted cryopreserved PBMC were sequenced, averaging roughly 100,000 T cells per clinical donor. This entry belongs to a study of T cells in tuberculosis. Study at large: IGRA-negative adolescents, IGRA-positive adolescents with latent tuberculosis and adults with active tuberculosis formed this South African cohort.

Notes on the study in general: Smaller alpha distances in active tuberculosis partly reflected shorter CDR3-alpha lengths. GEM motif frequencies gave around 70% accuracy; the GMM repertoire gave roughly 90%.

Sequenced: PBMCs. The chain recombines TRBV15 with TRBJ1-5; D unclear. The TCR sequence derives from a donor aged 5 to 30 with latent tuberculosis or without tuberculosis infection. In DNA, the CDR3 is TGTGCCACCAGCAGAGCGCTTTCCTTAGATAGCAATCAGCCCCAGCATTTT. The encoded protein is CATSRALSLDSNQPQHF.